The 2 T cell receptor beta chains listed next were all sequenced from one sample in a study of T-cell reconstitution after alpha-beta-depleted transplantation in children. Preparation of the TCRbeta library was carried out with unique molecular identifiers. Using its own MiXCR run on the PCR reads, TCRdb lists one record per CDR3 protein. The table shows hundreds of thousands of distinct CDR3 sequences, with about an eighth occurring only once. The sample in question was PBMCs, obtained before TCRalphabeta/CD19-depleted stem cell transplant. Source of these receptors: a girl aged 2-15 years with congenital amegakaryocytic thrombocytopenia, due to receive a stem cell transplant.

The rearrangement joins TRBV5-1 to TRBJ2-3, with 10 bases aligning to TRBD2. The germline CDR1 and CDR2 sequences are SGHRS and YFSETQ. Trimming at V came to 4 bases and at J to 5 bases, leaving 16 bases not matched to a gene. The CDR3 runs to 18 residues. CDR3 sequence reads: CASSEKSSGSPILDTQYF. The CDR3 DNA sequence: TGCGCCAGCAGCGAGAAATCTAGCGGGAGCCCAATATTAGATACGCAGTATTTT.

Points on this clonotype: A much larger clone differs from this one at a single base, so this may be a read error. The chain has TRBV15 and TRBJ1-1; maybe TRBD1 (5 bases). This CDR3 is built from 14 residues. Germline values: CDR1 LNHNV, CDR2 YYDKDF (reference sequence). CDR3 nucleotides: TGTGCCACCAGCGACGGGGGATGGAACACTGCAGCTTTCTTT. Protein product: CATSDGGWNTAAFF.